This T cell receptor (beta chain) was profiled in a study of T cell repertoires in cytomegalovirus infection. Background on the study: Public TCR beta signatures indicated both CMV infection and matching HLA type. Study results and limitations: The cumulative frequency of public TCR beta families identified carriers of CMV plus the relevant HLA. Clonotype analysis showed dominance of the ex vivo response by HLA-C-restricted CMV-specific TCR beta clonotypes.

In its sample, this clonotype was seen a few times. Its cognate antigen is unknown. This CDR3 has 15 amino acids. Trimming pared 7 bases from V and 2 bases from J, leaving 14 bases between. Germline V gene lookup returns CDR1 LNHDA and CDR2 SQIVND (reference sequence). One entry per CDR3 protein, called by TCRdb with MiXCR from the reads. The sample holds hundreds of thousands of distinct CDR3 sequences, 35% to 40% seen once. The sequenced sample consisted of PBMCs. This sequence was found in a human donor in good health (CMV status not recorded). Some clones in this sample may be carry-over from other donors' samples. The chain employs TRBV19 and TRBJ2-2; D uncertain. This CDR3 reads CASKEGKVNTGELFF. CDR3 in DNA: TGTGCCAGTAAAGAAGGAAAGGTCAACACCGGGGAGCTGTTTTTT. The full variable domain, with the rest looked up from reference TRBV19 and TRBJ2-2, is DGGITQSPKYLFRKEGQNVTLSCEQNLNHDAMYWYRQDPGQGLRLIYYSQIVNDFQKGDIAEGYSVSREKKESFPLTVTSAQKNPTAFYLCASKEGKVNTGELFFGEGSRLTVL.